This T cell receptor beta chain appears in the sequencing data of a study of human T cells and chemical hapten exposure. The wider study: Patients, a majority of them female, were diagnosed with alopecia areata, totalis or universalis. Overall study results and limits: Sensitizing to DPC left TCRs with a frequency above 1 in 1000 unaltered. Expanded TCRs were compared with controls, and the expanded TCRs formed significantly more large CDR3 similarity clusters.

TCRdb called the RACE reads again in MiXCR, with one record for every CDR3 protein. The sample lists some 330,000 distinct CDR3 sequences, over 5% occurring once. Germline V CDR1 and CDR2: SGHRS, YFSETQ. This CDR3 has 17 residues. Deletions cut 0 bases from V and 2 bases from J, with 15 bases between. Time point: pre-sensitization, week 0. The treatment was: therapeutic diphenylcyclopropenone sensitization with weekly scalp DPC. Donation of samples came from alopecia patients who were 18 to 70 years old and suitable for DPC. This clonotype was seen repeatedly, ten times or more. What it binds is not known.

The TCR originated in a young woman with alopecia areata. Some clones in this sample may be carry-over from other donors' samples. Sequencing was performed on whole blood, taken in connection with sensitization to the hapten diphenylcyclopropenone (DPC). The chain carries TRBV5-1 and TRBJ1-5, with TRBD1 as a possible D gene (5 bases). The CDR3 here is CASSLGSGGGGNQPQHF. In DNA, the CDR3 is TGCGCCAGCAGCTTGGGTTCTGGGGGAGGCGGCAATCAGCCCCAGCATTTT.